This T cell receptor beta chain is drawn from a study of T cells after yellow fever vaccination. Study background: Fractions with few cells were prepared using SMART-Seq v4 Ultra Low Input.

With respect to this clonotype: The antigen is unknown.

It was through 5'RACE template switching that TCR cDNA was made, with a universal primer site and UMIs added. TCRdb redid the calling of the 5' RACE reads with MiXCR, one entry per CDR3 protein. This table holds about 330,000 distinct CDR3 sequences, around 8.1% found once. Regarding the study as a whole: Subsequent to the booster, the majority of primary-vaccination clones reappeared (roughly 96% CD4, 88% CD8).

This TCR was recovered from a man aged 18 to 29 who received the YFV17D yellow fever vaccine. Sequencing was performed on PBMCs, taken about 49 days after the first yellow fever vaccination.

CDR3 nucleotides: TGTGCCAGTAGTATAAGGAGGTCCTACCCCAATGAGCAGTTCTTC. Residues: CASSIRRSYPNEQFF. The V and J genes are TRBV19 and TRBJ2-1; a possible D gene is TRBD2 (5 bases). With 2 bases removed from V and 6 bases from J, the gap between germline ends came to 14 bases. Germline loops: CDR1 LNHDA, CDR2 SQIVND (reference sequence). This CDR3 comprises 15 residues.